This T cell receptor (beta chain) was captured in a study of T cell responses to AZD1222 COVID-19 vaccine. This clone has a single count. Its matching antigen is unknown. V was shortened by 6 bases and J by 5 bases, with 7 bases between the two germline ends. The CDR3 is made up of 11 amino acids. Germline CDR1 reads LNHDA; CDR2 reads SQIVND (reference sequence). The repertoire was sequenced with immunoSEQ multiplex PCR; TCRdb's copy has only in-frame clones and lacks some. The sample has approximately 140,000 clones, 75% to 95% seen once; the top ten hold 1.4% to 1.5%. Study observations and caveats: The number of AZD1222 recipients seropositive at baseline was only five or six. In a largely white British group with more females than males, clonal diversity was possibly underestimated. All repertoire sampling was performed exclusively after the peak T cell response.

This chain joins TRBV19 and TRBJ1-1; possible D gene TRBD1, 5 bases. Sample: peripheral blood, taken on day 0 of AZD1222 vaccination. The receptor comes from an adult in good health. The CDR3 reads CASRGLTEAFF. Here the CDR3 DNA reads TGTGCCAGTAGGGGGCTGACTGAAGCTTTCTTT.